This T cell receptor (beta chain) was identified during a study of vaccination effects on CD4 cells after COVID-19. Whole-study context: After the second dose, samples were taken at median day 72.

ViraFEST used viral peptide pools to expand antigen-specific CD4+ T cells before sequencing. Researchers isolated CD4+ T cells once about eleven days of culture had elapsed. Participants were vaccinated with two doses of either the BNT162b2 or mRNA-1273 vaccine. Each vaccine recipient was nucleocapsid antibody negative and had no prior SARS-CoV-2 infection. With approximately 11 ug/ml peptides and around 9.6 IU/ml IL-2, around 2.1 million PBMC per well were cultured. At days 3 and 7, half of the medium was exchanged for IL-2 medium. Sequencing used immunoSEQ multiplex PCR; TCRdb keeps in-frame clones, though not all of them. This sample has 25,000 to 30,000 clones, with less than 85% found just once. Germline CDR1 SGHNT, CDR2 YENEEA. The CDR3 is 13 amino acids. The V end lost 6 bases, the J end lost 7 bases, and 12 bases lay between the germline ends. Notes on this clone: The antigen is unknown.

V is TRBV11-3 and J is TRBJ1-4; D may be TRBD1 (6 bases). The material was CD4+ T cells from PBMCs cultured with HCoV-NL63 spike peptides, obtained after COVID-19 vaccination. The TCR was taken from a human donor who received a COVID-19 vaccine. The CDR3 loop reads CASSAGVGEKLFF. The CDR3 region has the DNA TGTGCCAGCAGTGCAGGGGTTGGTGAAAAACTGTTTTTT.